The source of this T cell receptor beta chain is a study of blood T cell repertoires in COVID-19. The germline V gene has CDR1 KGHSH and CDR2 LQKENI. The CDR3 totals 15 residues. With 1 base removed from V and 1 base from J, the gap between germline ends came to 9 bases. Assay: immunoSEQ multiplex PCR; the TCRdb copy retains only in-frame clones and omits some. Found here are about 51,000 clones, over 75% of them singletons; the top ten hold about 3%. The J gene is TRBJ2-3, the V gene TRBV18; TRBD2 might be the D (6 bases). The receptor comes from a man aged 50-59 years with active COVID-19. The source material was peripheral blood. CDR3 coding DNA: TGTGCCAGCTCACCACGACTAGGGGGCACAGATACGCAGTATTTT. Its protein product is CASSPRLGGTDTQYF. Based on the CDR3 plus reference TRBV18 and TRBJ2-3, the full variable domain is NAGVMQNPRHLVRRRGQEARLRCSPMKGHSHVYWYRQLPEEGLKFMVYLQKENIIDESGMPKERFSAEFPKEGPSILRIQQVVRGDSAAYFCASSPRLGGTDTQYFGPGTRLTVL.